This T cell receptor beta chain was observed in a study of blood T cell repertoires in COVID-19 (TCRdb year 2020). At the level of the whole study: Samples covering the acute and convalescent phases of COVID-19 were provided by collaborators in the United States, Italy and Spain. Sample metadata almost always included a de-identified subject ID, COVID-19 status, age in years and sex. The prospective study material was composed of cDNA or gDNA derived from T cells, B-cell-depleted T cells, or PBMCs. The repertoires were made available in a free public database intended to serve as a resource for research on the immune response to SARS-CoV-2. Where HLA class I and class II types were available, the types were taken from metadata supplied by the sample provider, not from assay-based typing. The dataset comprised deeply sampled blood TCRbeta repertoires from subjects exposed to, actively infected with, or recovered from COVID-19. Samples came from the ongoing ImmuneRACE study (first 160 participants) plus 1,254 subjects from 6 global collaborators. Broader findings and caveats from the paper: The quantity of clinical and demographic metadata differed by source and by participant and was supplied without curation.

TCRbeta CDR3 regions were amplified from genomic DNA by means of the immunoSEQ Assay, a bias-controlled multiplex PCR. The source study handled its data this way. Nucleated cell counts per sample were estimated from amplification of reference gene primers within the assay. To quantify the absolute abundance of each unique TCRbeta CDR3 rearrangement, sequence reads were collapsed and filtered. For each sample, productive Simpson clonality was calculated as the square root of Simpson's diversity index across productive rearrangements. TCRdb holds this immuneACCESS table with in-frame rearrangements only. Some clones are missing; in checked studies, unresolved V genes explain under half, and the rest has no known cause. V and J calls and clone size are as listed in that table; D and trimming were resolved from the DNA. Counted in this sample were about 240,000 clones; approximately 86% of them appeared once. 5.5% to 7.5% of the sample comes from the top ten.

As concerns this clone: The target of this receptor is not known. No per-base quality is available; no much larger clone lies one base away.

Whole blood was collected in K2EDTA tubes by collaborating institutions according to the institutions' own protocols. For TCRbeta analysis, collaborators shipped samples as frozen whole blood, isolated PBMCs, or DNA extracted from either of those sample types. The CDR3 holds 14 amino acids from the cysteine to the phenylalanine. The kept DNA is CDR3 alone, 42 bases in frame from the first base. V sheds 6 bases and J sheds 3 bases, leaving 15 bases between their ends. CDR1 and CDR2, looked up from the germline V gene (reference sequence), are MNHEY and SMNVEV. The chain is made from TRBV27 and TRBJ2-7; TRBD1 is a weak D gene call, 6 bases matching. The sequencing input was peripheral blood. The receptor was derived from a woman in her 70s with active or convalescent COVID-19. CDR3 sequence: CASSPGTQFYEQYF. The DNA reads TGTGCCAGCAGCCCCGGGACACAGTTCTACGAGCAGTACTTC.